Presented here are 2 T cell receptor beta chains from one specimen sequenced in a study of shared clonotypes between healthy human individuals. Produced via immunoSEQ multiplex PCR; TCRdb's table is partial and in-frame only. The sample records about 580,000 clones, nearly 98% being singletons. Only CD45RO-negative cells positively selected for CCR7 counted as naive CD8 cells, so terminally differentiated effector memory CD45RA+ cells were excluded. Sample: naive CD8+ T cells sorted from blood. These receptors came from a man younger than 45 in good health.

J is TRBJ2-7 and V is TRBV11-2, with D perhaps TRBD1 (5 bases). CDR3 length: 17 residues. V was shortened by 5 bases and J by 6 bases, with 26 bases between the two germline ends. The germline V gene encodes CDR1 SGHAT and CDR2 FQNNGV. The CDR3 reads CASSLGALSRVRLEQYF. The CDR3 bases are TGTGCCAGCAGCCTAGGGGCACTTAGCCGCGTAAGGCTCGAGCAGTACTTC.

This sequence joins TRBV7-9 and TRBJ2-1, with 11 bases identical to TRBD2. The germline V gene encodes CDR1 SEHNR and CDR2 FQNEAQ (reference sequence). With 6 bases clipped from V and 5 bases from J, the junction kept 9 bases outside the gene matches. The CDR3 is 16 amino acids. The CDR3 nucleotides read TGTGCCAGCAGGCTCTTAGCGGGAGGGCTCGACAATGAGCAGTTCTTC. Encoded protein: CASRLLAGGLDNEQFF.